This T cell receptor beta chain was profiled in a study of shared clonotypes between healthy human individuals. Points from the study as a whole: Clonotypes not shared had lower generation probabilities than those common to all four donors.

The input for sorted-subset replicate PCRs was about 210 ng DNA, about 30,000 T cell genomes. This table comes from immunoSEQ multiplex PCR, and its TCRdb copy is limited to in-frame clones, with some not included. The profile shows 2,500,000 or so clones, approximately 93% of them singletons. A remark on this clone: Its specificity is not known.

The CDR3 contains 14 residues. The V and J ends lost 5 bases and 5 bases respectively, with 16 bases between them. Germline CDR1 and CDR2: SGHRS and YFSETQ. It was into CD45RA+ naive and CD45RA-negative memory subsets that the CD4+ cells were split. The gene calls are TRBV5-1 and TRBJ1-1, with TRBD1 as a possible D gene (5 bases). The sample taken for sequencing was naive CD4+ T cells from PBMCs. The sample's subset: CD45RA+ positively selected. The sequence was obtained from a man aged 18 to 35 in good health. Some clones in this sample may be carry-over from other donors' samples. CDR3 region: CASRGDRIGTEAFF. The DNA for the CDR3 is TGCGCCAGCAGAGGAGACAGAATTGGGACTGAAGCTTTCTTT.